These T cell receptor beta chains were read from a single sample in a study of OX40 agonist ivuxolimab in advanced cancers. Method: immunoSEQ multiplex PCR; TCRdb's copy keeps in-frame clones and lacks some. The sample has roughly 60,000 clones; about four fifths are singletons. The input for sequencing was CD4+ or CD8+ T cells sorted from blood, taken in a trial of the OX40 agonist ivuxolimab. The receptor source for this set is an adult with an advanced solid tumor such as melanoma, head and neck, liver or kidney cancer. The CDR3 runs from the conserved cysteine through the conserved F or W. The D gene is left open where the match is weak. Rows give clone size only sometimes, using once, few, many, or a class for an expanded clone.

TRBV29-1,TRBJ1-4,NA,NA,TGCAGCGTTGAAGTGGGGGGACAAAATGAAAAACTGTTTTTT,CSVEVGGQNEKLFF
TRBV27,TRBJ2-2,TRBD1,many,TGTGCCAGCAGTTTGAATAGGGGGCGTGTCGGGGCCGGGGAGCTGTTTTTT,CASSLNRGRVGAGELFF
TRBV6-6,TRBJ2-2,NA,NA,TGTGCCAGCAGTTACAGGGTCACCGGGGAGCTGTTTTTT,CASSYRVTGELFF
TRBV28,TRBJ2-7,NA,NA,TGTGCCAGCAGTTCATTCTACGAGCAGTACTTC,CASSSFYEQYF
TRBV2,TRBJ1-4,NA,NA,TGTGCCAGCAGTGACAGGGGAGCTAATGAAAAACTGTTTTTT,CASSDRGANEKLFF
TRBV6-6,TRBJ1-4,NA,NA,TGTGCCAGCAGTAGGGGAGTAACTAATGAAAAACTGTTTTTT,CASSRGVTNEKLFF
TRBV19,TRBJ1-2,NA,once,TGTGCCAGTAGTATAGTCGGAGTTGTTGGCTACACCTTC,CASSIVGVVGYTF
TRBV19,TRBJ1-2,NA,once,TGTGCCAGTAGTGAGGACGGCCACTATGGCTACACCTTC,CASSEDGHYGYTF
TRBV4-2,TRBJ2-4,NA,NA,TGTGCCAGCAGCCAAGAGGTCAGCTCAGCCAAAAACATTCAGTACTTC,CASSQEVSSAKNIQYF
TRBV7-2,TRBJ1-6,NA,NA,TGTGCCAGCAGCTCACGGACAGACCTCACCCTCCACTTT,CASSSRTDLTLHF
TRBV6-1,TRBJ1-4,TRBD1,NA,TGTGCCAGCAGTGGAGGTCACCACAGGGGGCTAAGTGAAAAACTGTTTTTT,CASSGGHHRGLSEKLFF
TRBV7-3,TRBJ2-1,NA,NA,TGTGCCAGCAGCCCCCTGGGGGGCTCCCTATCGCGGCAGTTCTTC,CASSPLGGSLSRQFF
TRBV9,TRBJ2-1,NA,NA,TGTGCCAGCAGCGTCCATGGGACAAACTCCTACAATGAGCAGTTCTTC,CASSVHGTNSYNEQFF
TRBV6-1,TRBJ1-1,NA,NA,TGTGCCAGCAATACAGGGACTGAAGCTTTCTTT,CASNTGTEAFF
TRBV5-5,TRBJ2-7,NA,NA,TGTGCCAGCAGCTCCGATGGGGTCGAGCAGTACTTC,CASSSDGVEQYF
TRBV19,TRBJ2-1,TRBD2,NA,TGTGCCAGTAGTATTGTTGCGGGAGGGAGGGATGAGCAGTTCTTC,CASSIVAGGRDEQFF
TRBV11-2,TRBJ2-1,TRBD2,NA,TGTGCCAGCAGCTACCACCCGGGGACTAGCGGCAATGAGCAGTTCTTC,CASSYHPGTSGNEQFF
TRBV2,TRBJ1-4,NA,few,TGTGCCAGCAGAAGGGAACACAATGAAAAACTGTTTTTT,CASRREHNEKLFF
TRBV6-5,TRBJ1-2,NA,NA,TGTGCCAGCATTGGGGGGCGCGGCTCTGGCTATGGCTACACCTTC,CASIGGRGSGYGYTF
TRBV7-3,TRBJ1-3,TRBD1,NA,TGTGCCAGCAGCTCGACAGGGGGCACTGGAAACACCATATATTTT,CASSSTGGTGNTIYF
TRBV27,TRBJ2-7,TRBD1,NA,TGTGCCAGCAGCAAATCCCGGGACAGGGCCGGGGAGCAGTACTTC,CASSKSRDRAGEQYF
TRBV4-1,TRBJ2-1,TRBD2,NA,TGCGCCAGCAGCCAGGCCGGGACTAGCGCGAATGAGCAGTTCTTC,CASSQAGTSANEQFF
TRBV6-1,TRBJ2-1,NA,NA,TGTGCCAGCACCGAAGTGGGGGCAGGCAATGAGCAGTTCTTC,CASTEVGAGNEQFF
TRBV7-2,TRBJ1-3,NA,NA,TGTGCCAGCAGCTTTAACCCCTCTGGAAACACCATATATTTT,CASSFNPSGNTIYF
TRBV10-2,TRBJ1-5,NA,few,TGCGCCAGCAGTGCGGGGAATAGCAATCAGCCCCAGCATTTT,CASSAGNSNQPQHF
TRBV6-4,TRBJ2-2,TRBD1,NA,TGTGCCAGCAGTGTTACAGGGACAGGTCTCAGCGGGGAGCTGTTTTTT,CASSVTGTGLSGELFF
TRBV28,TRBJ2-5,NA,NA,TGTGCCAGCAGCCGGGACCCGCGGGAGACCCAGTACTTC,CASSRDPRETQYF
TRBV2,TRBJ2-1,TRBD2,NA,TGTGCCAGCAGTTACCGGACTAGCGGGAGCAATGAGCAGTTCTTC,CASSYRTSGSNEQFF
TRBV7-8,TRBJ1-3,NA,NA,TGTGCCAGCAGCTTTTCGGGGTCCTCTGGAAACACCATATATTTT,CASSFSGSSGNTIYF
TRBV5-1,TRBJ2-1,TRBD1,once,TGCGCCAGCAGCTGGACCGGGACAGGGGTAAACAATGAGCAGTTCTTC,CASSWTGTGVNNEQFF
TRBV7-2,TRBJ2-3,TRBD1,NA,TGTGCCAGCAGCAGGGGACAGGGGGCTGGAGATACGCAGTATTTT,CASSRGQGAGDTQYF
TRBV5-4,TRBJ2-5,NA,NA,TGTGCCAGCAGGAACGCGGGGACAGAGACCCAGTACTTC,CASRNAGTETQYF
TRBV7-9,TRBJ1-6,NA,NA,TGTGCCAGCAGCTTGAACGGTTATAATTCACCCCTCCACTTT,CASSLNGYNSPLHF
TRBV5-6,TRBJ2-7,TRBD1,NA,TGTGCCAGCAGCTTGGGGCTTCCGGGACAGGGGTACCACGAGCAGTACTTC,CASSLGLPGQGYHEQYF
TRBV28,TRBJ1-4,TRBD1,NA,TGTGCCAGCAGCCGTGACAGGGCAACTAATGAAAAACTGTTTTTT,CASSRDRATNEKLFF